This is a list of T cell receptor beta chains from one sample in a study of Tregs in tolerant kidney transplant recipients. Sequenced by immunoSEQ multiplex PCR; TCRdb stores in-frame clones only, minus some. The sample lists tens of thousands of clones, about 91% seen once, with 13% to 15% in the top ten. Sequencing was performed on CD8+ T cells from blood (PBMCs), taken 24 months after the transplant. The receptor source for this set is a human patient who received a combined kidney and bone marrow transplant. The graft donor may account for some of the T cells. CDR3s include the opening cysteine and the closing phenylalanine or tryptophan. A D gene is named only where the DNA matches it firmly. Clone size appears in some rows only: once, few, many, or a class for an expanded clone.

abundance	d_gene	len	v_gene	j_gene	CDR3aa	CDR3nt
-	-	15	TRBV27	TRBJ2-5	CATRDTDGSQETQYF	TGTGCCACTCGGGACACCGACGGGTCCCAAGAGACCCAGTACTTC
-	-	15	TRBV13	TRBJ1-3	CASSVRGRAGNTIYF	TGTGCCAGCAGCGTTAGGGGTCGGGCTGGAAACACCATATATTTT
-	TRBD2	16	TRBV30	TRBJ2-7	CAWRDLEAGGVYEQYF	TGTGCCTGGAGAGATCTAGAGGCGGGAGGCGTCTACGAGCAGTACTTC
-	-	15	TRBV27	TRBJ2-1	CASTLRGGIVNEQFF	TGTGCCAGCACCCTAAGGGGGGGGATCGTCAATGAGCAGTTCTTC
-	-	14	TRBV4-3	TRBJ2-7	CASSQVADSYEQYF	TGCGCCAGCAGCCAAGTAGCGGACTCCTACGAGCAGTACTTC
-	TRBD1	13	TRBV7-9	TRBJ1-5	CASTTGGNQPQHF	TGTGCCAGCACGACAGGGGGCAATCAGCCCCAGCATTTT
-	-	15	TRBV2	TRBJ1-4	CASINGRASNEKLFF	TGTGCCAGCATCAACGGGCGGGCATCTAATGAAAAACTGTTTTTT
-	-	18	TRBV4-2	TRBJ1-2	CASSQEPKGTRTFYGYTF	TGTGCCAGCAGCCAAGAACCCAAGGGGACACGAACTTTCTATGGCTACACCTTC
-	TRBD1	15	TRBV4-3	TRBJ1-1	CASTPDRGPLIEAFF	TGCGCCAGCACCCCGGACAGGGGGCCCTTGATCGAAGCTTTCTTT
-	-	14	TRBV21-1	TRBJ2-4	CASRKLAGVAGEYF	TGTGCCAGCAGAAAACTAGCGGGAGTGGCGGGGGAGTACTTC
-	-	17	TRBV2	TRBJ2-1	CASRERAGALHYNEQFF	TGTGCCAGCAGGGAGAGGGCGGGGGCCTTACACTACAATGAGCAGTTCTTC
-	TRBD1	15	TRBV14	TRBJ2-7	CASSQGQGAYYEQYF	TGTGCCAGCAGTCAGGGACAGGGGGCTTACTACGAGCAGTACTTC
once	-	17	TRBV12-5	TRBJ2-7	CASGLVPGQTYSYEQYF	TGTGCTAGTGGTTTGGTACCAGGGCAGACTTACTCCTACGAGCAGTACTTC
-	-	17	TRBV7-6	TRBJ2-1	CASSLDVADTFYNEQFF	TGTGCCAGCAGCTTAGACGTAGCGGACACTTTCTACAATGAGCAGTTCTTC
-	TRBD1	15	TRBV11-3	TRBJ2-7	CASSSRQGPTYEQYF	TGTGCCAGCAGCTCTAGACAGGGTCCTACCTACGAGCAGTACTTC
-	TRBD2	17	TRBV7-9	TRBJ2-5	CASSLGALAAFAETQYF	TGTGCCAGCAGCTTAGGGGCCCTAGCGGCCTTCGCAGAGACCCAGTACTTC
-	-	15	TRBV7-9	TRBJ2-7	CASSLVEGGSYEQYF	TGTGCCAGCAGCTTAGTTGAAGGGGGATCCTACGAGCAGTACTTC
-	TRBD1	16	TRBV5-4	TRBJ2-5	CASSLPGTGLTETQYF	TGTGCCAGCAGCTTGCCCGGGACAGGGCTGACAGAGACCCAGTACTTC
-	TRBD1	14	TRBV5-6	TRBJ2-7	CASSMGTGHYEQYF	TGTGCCAGCAGCATGGGGACAGGGCACTACGAGCAGTACTTC
once	TRBD2	18	TRBV7-9	TRBJ2-3	CASSLALAGGPGADTQYF	TGTGCCAGCAGCTTAGCTTTAGCGGGGGGGCCAGGGGCAGATACGCAGTATTTT
-	TRBD1	15	TRBV5-1	TRBJ1-1	CASSLNSGGGAEAFF	TGCGCCAGCAGCTTGAATTCAGGGGGAGGCGCTGAAGCTTTCTTT
-	TRBD2	15	TRBV5-1	TRBJ2-7	CASSLESSGSYEQYF	TGCGCCAGCAGCTTGGAGTCTAGCGGGAGCTACGAGCAGTACTTC
few	TRBD1	14	TRBV5-6	TRBJ1-1	CASSEDRRNTEAFF	TGTGCCAGCAGCGAGGACAGGAGGAACACTGAAGCTTTCTTT
-	-	13	TRBV7-7	TRBJ2-7	CASSPGGTYEQYF	TGTGCCAGCAGCCCCGGGGGTACCTACGAGCAGTACTTC
-	-	14	TRBV4-1	TRBJ2-2	CASSQGPNTGELFF	TGCGCCAGCAGCCAGGGCCCGAACACCGGGGAGCTGTTTTTT
-	TRBD2	15	TRBV12-5	TRBJ2-7	CASGSPTSGTYEQYF	TGTGCTAGTGGTTCGCCGACTAGCGGGACCTACGAGCAGTACTTC
-	-	14	TRBV28	TRBJ2-6	CASSLVAGANVLTF	TGTGCCAGCAGTTTGGTAGCCGGGGCCAACGTCCTGACTTTC
-	TRBD2	18	TRBV28	TRBJ2-2	CASSFPGTSGGLTGELFF	TGTGCCAGCAGTTTCCCCGGGACTAGCGGGGGCCTTACCGGGGAGCTGTTTTTT
-	-	12	TRBV19	TRBJ2-5	CASKGGAETQYF	TGTGCCAGTAAGGGGGGGGCTGAGACCCAGTACTTC
once	-	12	TRBV10-3	TRBJ1-2	CAISESGASYTF	TGTGCCATCAGTGAGTCAGGGGCTAGCTACACCTTC
-	TRBD1	15	TRBV27	TRBJ2-2	CASRAGTGDTGELFF	TGTGCCAGCAGGGCCGGGACAGGAGACACCGGGGAGCTGTTTTTT
-	-	14	TRBV4-2	TRBJ1-1	CASSSLTGLGEAFF	TGTGCCAGCTCCAGCCTTACAGGGCTAGGTGAAGCTTTCTTT
-	-	15	TRBV4-3	TRBJ2-1	CASSQERQPYNEQFF	TGCGCCAGCAGCCAAGAAAGACAGCCTTACAATGAGCAGTTCTTC
-	TRBD2	18	TRBV5-1	TRBJ2-1	CASTLIGTSGGPGDEQFF	TGCGCCAGCACCCTGATAGGGACTAGCGGGGGCCCAGGAGATGAGCAGTTCTTC
-	-	13	TRBV19	TRBJ2-2	CASIPSNTGELFF	TGTGCCAGTATTCCCTCGAACACCGGGGAGCTGTTTTTT
-	TRBD2	17	TRBV7-9	TRBJ2-7	CASSSGLRTSGSYEQYF	TGTGCCAGCAGCAGCGGACTTCGGACTAGCGGCTCCTACGAGCAGTACTTC
medium-sized	-	14	TRBV19	TRBJ1-2	CASSGHLSNYGYTF	TGTGCCAGTAGTGGGCACCTTTCTAACTATGGCTACACCTTC
-	TRBD1	18	TRBV5-4	TRBJ2-6	CASREGQGAGSGANVLTF	TGTGCCAGCAGGGAAGGACAGGGCGCCGGCTCTGGGGCCAACGTCCTGACTTTC
-	-	16	TRBV4-1	TRBJ1-2	CASSQELGALSDGYTF	TGCGCCAGCAGCCAAGAGTTGGGGGCGCTATCAGATGGCTACACCTTC
-	TRBD1	14	TRBV27	TRBJ2-1	CASSPLQGKNEQFF	TGTGCCAGCAGTCCGCTACAGGGGAAGAATGAGCAGTTCTTC
-	TRBD1	14	TRBV9	TRBJ1-1	CASSPGQPNTEAFF	TGTGCCAGCAGCCCGGGACAGCCGAACACTGAAGCTTTCTTT